A single sample is the source of the 20 T cell receptor beta chains below, sequenced in a study of blood T cell repertoires in COVID-19. The repertoire was sequenced with immunoSEQ multiplex PCR; TCRdb's copy has only in-frame clones and lacks some. The data hold over 150,000 clones, with approximately 80% observed a single time. The source material was peripheral blood. The receptors stem from a woman in her thirties or forties with COVID-19, enrolled during active disease.

This chain links TRBV19 with TRBJ1-2, with D possibly TRBD1 on 6 matching bases. Deletions cut 7 bases from V and 6 bases from J, with 18 bases between. Germline CDR1 and CDR2: LNHDA and SQIVND (reference sequence). This CDR3 is built from 14 residues. CDR3 in amino acids: CASTKTRGEDGYTF. The CDR3 DNA sequence: TGTGCCAGTACCAAAACCAGGGGTGAGGATGGCTACACCTTC.

J is TRBJ2-1 and V is TRBV20-1; a weak D match, TRBD2 (6 bases). The ends were cut back, 3 bases at V and 3 bases at J, with 12 bases in the middle. The CDR3 spans 14 residues. In germline, CDR1 is DFQATT, CDR2 SNEGSKA (reference sequence). The CDR3 DNA reads TGCAGTGCTAGTATGCCGCGGGGCTACAATGAGCAGTTCTTC. Its translation is CSASMPRGYNEQFF.

Points on this clone: The sample has other DNA sequences that encode this CDR3 too. The rearrangement joins TRBV5-1 to TRBJ1-5; 8 nucleotides align to TRBD1. With 4 bases clipped from V and 4 bases from J, the junction kept 7 bases outside the gene matches. CDR1 SGHRS and CDR2 YFSETQ come from the germline V gene. The CDR3 length is 15 residues. The CDR3 loop reads CASSPGQGGNQPQHF. Here the CDR3 DNA reads TGCGCCAGCAGCCCCGGACAGGGAGGGAATCAGCCCCAGCATTTT.

The chain uses TRBV14 and TRBJ1-1; 8 bases are a match to TRBD1. This CDR3 region has 16 residues. V was pared by 4 bases and J by 5 bases, with 12 bases of the junction left unmatched. Germline V lookup: CDR1 SGHDN, CDR2 FVKESK. The CDR3 region is CASSPDGGQANTEAFF. CDR3 bases: TGTGCCAGCAGCCCTGACGGGGGACAGGCGAATACTGAAGCTTTCTTT.

This clone showed up just once. V usage is TRBV11-3 and J usage is TRBJ2-5; 7 nucleotides line up with TRBD1. This CDR3 region has 15 residues. Germline values: CDR1 SGHNT, CDR2 YENEEA. Trimming took 8 bases from V and 1 from J; bases not matched to a gene: 10. CDR3 loop: CASSQRAGGQETQYF. CDR3 in DNA: TGTGCCAGCTCCCAACGGGCAGGGGGCCAAGAGACCCAGTACTTC.

The chain uses TRBV11-2 and TRBJ1-1, with TRBD1 matching 9 bases. Germline V gene data show CDR1 as SGHAT and CDR2 as FQNNGV. V lost 4 bases and J lost 5; bases outside the gene matches: 8. The CDR3 covers 15 residues. The CDR3 region has the DNA TGTGCCAGCAGCTCGTGGACAGGGGCTAGGACTGAAGCTTTCTTT. Amino acid sequence: CASSSWTGARTEAFF.

The chain is built from TRBV24-1 and TRBJ2-7; 7 bases match TRBD1. Germline V gene lookup returns CDR1 KGHDR and CDR2 SFDVKD. V lost 4 bases to trimming and J lost 1 base; unmatched junction nucleotides: 3. This CDR3 contains 14 residues. The CDR3 protein is CATSESGQSYEQYF. In DNA, the CDR3 is TGTGCCACCAGTGAATCGGGACAGTCCTACGAGCAGTACTTC.

A single count supports this clone. The genes are TRBV3-1 (or the pseudogene TRBV3-2) and TRBJ1-6; D is possibly TRBD1 (6 bases). V lost 1 base and J lost 6, with 16 bases in between. The CDR3 is made up of 17 amino acids. Germline-derived CDR1 and CDR2 are LGHDT and YNNKEL (reference sequence). CDR3 in DNA: TGTGCCAGCAGCCAAGGGGGGGGCAGGAGAGGTAATTCACCCCTCCACTTT. It yields the protein CASSQGGGRRGNSPLHF.

The rearrangement joins TRBV18 to TRBJ2-2, with 11 bases fitting TRBD1. The CDR3 has 16 residues. The V gene's germline CDR1 is KGHSH and CDR2 LQKENI. Unmatched junction bases numbered 7, after V lost 3 bases and J lost 7 bases. The CDR3 bases are TGTGCCAGCTCACCTCCCGGGACAGGGGGAAGCGGGGAGCTGTTTTTT. Its protein product is CASSPPGTGGSGELFF.

This chain uses TRBV11-2 with TRBJ2-7; D is possibly TRBD2 (5 bases). The CDR3 consists of 14 residues. Deletions cut 6 bases from V and 4 bases from J, with 16 bases between. Germline lookup yields CDR1 SGHAT and CDR2 FQNNGV. Here the CDR3 reads CASSFNTAVYEQYF. CDR3 DNA sequence: TGTGCCAGCAGTTTCAATACAGCGGTTTACGAGCAGTACTTC.

This clone was observed once. This chain uses TRBV11-2 with TRBJ1-1; D ambiguous. Trimming took off 1 base at V and 1 base at J, with 4 bases between the two ends. Germline V CDR1 and CDR2: SGHAT, FQNNGV. The CDR3 runs to 13 residues. CDR3: CASSLVGNTEAFF. In DNA form, the CDR3 reads TGTGCCAGCAGCTTAGTCGGGAACACTGAAGCTTTCTTT.

This rearrangement joins TRBV6-1 to TRBJ1-2; D unresolved. The ends were cut back, 0 bases at V and 4 bases at J, with 18 bases in the middle. The CDR3 runs to 17 residues. The germline V gene has CDR1 MNHNS and CDR2 SASEGT. The CDR3 DNA follows: TGTGCCAGCAGTGAAGCAAGGGCAGATAAAGCGGTCTATGGCTACACCTTC. It encodes CASSEARADKAVYGYTF.

The chain combines TRBV29-1 with TRBJ2-7; possibly TRBD2 for D (6 bases). V was cut by 4 bases and J by 6 bases, with 13 bases left in between. Germline V gene sequence: CDR1 SQVTM, CDR2 ANQGSEA. The CDR3 totals 12 residues. CDR3 in amino acids: CSVGFAGTEQYF. CDR3 DNA sequence: TGCAGCGTTGGCTTTGCGGGGACCGAGCAGTACTTC.

The V and J genes are TRBV4-2 and TRBJ1-4; D is perhaps TRBD1 (6 bases). The V gene's germline CDR1 is LGHNA and CDR2 YNFKEQ. This CDR3 contains 14 residues. The V gene lost 4 bases and the J gene lost 6 bases, with 12 bases spanning the gap. The CDR3 sequence is CASSPQGIDEKLFF. The CDR3 DNA sequence: TGTGCCAGCAGCCCACAGGGTATCGATGAAAAACTGTTTTTT.

The chain has TRBV19 and TRBJ1-4, with D perhaps TRBD1 (5 bases). CDR1 is LNHDA and CDR2 is SQIVND in the germline V gene (reference sequence). Trimming took 7 bases from V and 8 from J, leaving 8 bases between them. This CDR3 is built from 11 residues. This CDR3 is CASTWGEKLFF. The CDR3 DNA reads TGTGCCAGTACCTGGGGCGAAAAACTGTTTTTT. The full variable domain, with the rest looked up from reference TRBV19 and TRBJ1-4, is DGGITQSPKYLFRKEGQNVTLSCEQNLNHDAMYWYRQDPGQGLRLIYYSQIVNDFQKGDIAEGYSVSREKKESFPLTVTSAQKNPTAFYLCASTWGEKLFFGSGTQLSVL.

V usage is TRBV25-1 and J usage is TRBJ2-5; tentatively, D is TRBD2 (5 bases). The CDR3 loop spans 11 amino acids. The V and J ends lost 8 bases and 4 bases respectively, with 8 bases between them. Germline lookup yields CDR1 MGHDK and CDR2 SYGVNS. The CDR3 loop reads CASASGETQYF. Here the CDR3 DNA reads TGTGCCAGCGCAAGCGGAGAGACCCAGTACTTC.

This chain uses TRBV19 with TRBJ1-2; D possibly corresponds to TRBD1 (5 bases). Germline V gene lookup returns CDR1 LNHDA and CDR2 SQIVND (reference sequence). Trimming took 9 bases from V and 2 from J, leaving 16 bases between them. The CDR3 consists of 14 residues. The CDR3 nucleotides read TGTGCCAGCCTGTCCCTTACAGGAAACTATGGCTACACCTTC. Its protein is CASLSLTGNYGYTF.

The chain carries TRBV18 and TRBJ2-3, with 9 bases that match TRBD1. The CDR3 loop spans 15 amino acids. The V gene's germline CDR1 is KGHSH and CDR2 LQKENI. V dropped 6 bases and J dropped 2; count of bases not matched to a gene: 6. DNA for the CDR3: TGTGCCAGCTCCTCCGGGACAGGGTTCACAGATACGCAGTATTTT. Translation: CASSSGTGFTDTQYF.

This chain joins TRBV19 and TRBJ2-2, with TRBD1 identical over 9 bases. After removal of 11 bases from V and 2 bases from J, the junction contained 3 bases not matched to a gene. The CDR3 is 13 residues long. Per germline, CDR1 LNHDA and CDR2 SQIVND (reference sequence). The CDR3 nucleotides are TGTGCCGGACAGGGGACCAACACCGGGGAGCTGTTTTTT. It codes for CAGQGTNTGELFF.

This chain connects TRBV5-1 to TRBJ1-6; D ambiguous. Trimming cost V 5 bases and J 9 bases, with 15 bases left between them. The germline V gene has CDR1 SGHRS and CDR2 YFSETQ. CDR3 length equals 14 residues. This CDR3 reads CASREAADRSPLHF. Written as DNA, the CDR3 is TGCGCCAGCAGGGAGGCGGCAGATCGTTCACCCCTCCACTTT.